This T cell receptor (beta chain) was sequenced in a study of T cell responses to AZD1222 COVID-19 vaccine. Overall study findings and caveats: Repertoires in all cases were sampled only once the peak T cell response had passed. Dominant CD4 TCR responses targeted spike regions 160-218 and 743-854.

Comments on this clone: The antigen is undetermined.

The germline V gene encodes CDR1 MNHEY and CDR2 SVGAGI. This CDR3 is 15 amino acids long. With 2 bases removed from V and 2 bases from J, the gap between germline ends came to 13 bases. Clones were sequenced by immunoSEQ multiplex PCR, and TCRdb holds only the in-frame ones, with some missing. The sample has 150,000 to 200,000 clones; 90% are singletons. The source is an adult who received the AZD1222 COVID-19 vaccine. The specimen was peripheral blood, collected 28 days after the second AZD1222 dose. The chain recombines TRBV6-5 with TRBJ2-7; D is perhaps TRBD1 (5 bases). CDR3 nucleotide sequence: TGTGCCAGCAGTTACGAGCCAGGGTTGCCCTACGAGCAGTACTTC. This translates into CASSYEPGLPYEQYF.